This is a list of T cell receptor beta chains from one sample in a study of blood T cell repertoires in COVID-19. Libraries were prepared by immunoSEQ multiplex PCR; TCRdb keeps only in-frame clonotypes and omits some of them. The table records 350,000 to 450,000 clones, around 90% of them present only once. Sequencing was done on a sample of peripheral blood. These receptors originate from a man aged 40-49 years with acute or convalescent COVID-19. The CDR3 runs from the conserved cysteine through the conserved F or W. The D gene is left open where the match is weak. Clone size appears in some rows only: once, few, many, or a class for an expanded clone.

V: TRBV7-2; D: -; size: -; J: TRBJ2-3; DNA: TGTGCCAGCAGACCACCCTCAGGGGGGGATACGCAGTATTTT; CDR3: CASRPPSGGDTQYF
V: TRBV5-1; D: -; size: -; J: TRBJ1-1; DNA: TGCGCCAGCAGCTTGCTCGCAGGGGCGCGGAACACTGAAGCTTTCTTT; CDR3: CASSLLAGARNTEAFF
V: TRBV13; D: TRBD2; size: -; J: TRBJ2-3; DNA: TGTGCCAGCAGCTTAGCGGCTAGCGGGAGTATGAGCACAGATACGCAGTATTTT; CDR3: CASSLAASGSMSTDTQYF
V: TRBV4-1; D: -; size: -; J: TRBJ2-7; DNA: TGCGCCAGCAGATCCGCCCCGGGCGAGCAGTACTTC; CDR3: CASRSAPGEQYF
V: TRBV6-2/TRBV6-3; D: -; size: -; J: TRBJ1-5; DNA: TGTGCCAGCAGTCGACAGCAAAATCAGCCCCAGCATTTT; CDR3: CASSRQQNQPQHF
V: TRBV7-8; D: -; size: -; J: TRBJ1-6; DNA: TGTGCCAGCAGCTTAATGCAGGGCCGTAATTCACCCCTCCACTTT; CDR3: CASSLMQGRNSPLHF
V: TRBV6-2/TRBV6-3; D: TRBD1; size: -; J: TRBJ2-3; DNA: TGTGCCAGCAGCCATGGACAGGGCACAGATACGCAGTATTTT; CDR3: CASSHGQGTDTQYF
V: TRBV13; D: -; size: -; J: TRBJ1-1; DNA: TGTGCCAGCAGCTTAGGCCGGGGGGGGCAAGGGACTGAAGCTTTCTTT; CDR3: CASSLGRGGQGTEAFF
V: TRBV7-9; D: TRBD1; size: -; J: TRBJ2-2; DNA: TGTGCCAGCAGCTTAGGGACAGGGGGCATCGGGGAGCTGTTTTTT; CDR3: CASSLGTGGIGELFF
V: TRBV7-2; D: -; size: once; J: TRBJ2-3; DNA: TGTGCCAGCAGCTTAGGAAGGGGCCTGAGCACAGATACGCAGTATTTT; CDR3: CASSLGRGLSTDTQYF
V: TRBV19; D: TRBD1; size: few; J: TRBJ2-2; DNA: TGTGCCAGTAGTATCCAGGGGGCCCCCGGGGAGCTGTTTTTT; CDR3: CASSIQGAPGELFF
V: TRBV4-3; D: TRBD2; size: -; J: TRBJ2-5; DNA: TGCGCCAGCAGCCGCACCGGCGCGGGAGAAGAGACCCAGTACTTC; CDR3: CASSRTGAGEETQYF
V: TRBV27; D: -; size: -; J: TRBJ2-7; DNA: TGTGCCAGCAGTTTGGGGCGGGGCGGGGAGCAGTACTTC; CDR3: CASSLGRGGEQYF
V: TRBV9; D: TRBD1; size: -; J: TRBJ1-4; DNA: TGTGCCAGCAGCGTAGGGACAGGGGTAAATGAAAAACTGTTTTTT; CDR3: CASSVGTGVNEKLFF
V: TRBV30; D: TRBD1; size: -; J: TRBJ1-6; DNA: TGTGCCTGGAGTGGCGGCAGGGGGTTTTATAATTCACCCCTCCACTTT; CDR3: CAWSGGRGFYNSPLHF
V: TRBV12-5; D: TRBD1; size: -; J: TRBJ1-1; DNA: TGTGCTAGTGGTTTGATAGGGACAGTTGAAGCTTTCTTT; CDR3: CASGLIGTVEAFF
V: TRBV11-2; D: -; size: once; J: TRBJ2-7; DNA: TGTGCCAGCAGCTTAGGACTCTTCGAGCAGTACTTC; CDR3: CASSLGLFEQYF
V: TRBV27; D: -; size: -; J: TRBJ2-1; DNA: TGTGCCAGCAGTTTATCGCGGACAGTCTCCTACAATGAGCAGTTCTTC; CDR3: CASSLSRTVSYNEQFF
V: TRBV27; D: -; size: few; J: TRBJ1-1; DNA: TGTGCCAGCAGTGACTCTCTTTACACTGAAGCTTTCTTT; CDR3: CASSDSLYTEAFF
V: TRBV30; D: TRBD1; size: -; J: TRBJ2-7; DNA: TGTGCCTGGACCGGCGGACAGGGAGTGTCCTACGAGCAGTACTTC; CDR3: CAWTGGQGVSYEQYF
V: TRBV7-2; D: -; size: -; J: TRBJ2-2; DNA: TGTGCCAGCAGCCCTACCGCGGGGCGGACCGGGGAGCTGTTTTTT; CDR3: CASSPTAGRTGELFF
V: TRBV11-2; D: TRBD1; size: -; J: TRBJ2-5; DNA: TGTGCCAGCAGCTTAGGGGGCGGGACAGGGGGAGAAGAGACCCAGTACTTC; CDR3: CASSLGGGTGGEETQYF
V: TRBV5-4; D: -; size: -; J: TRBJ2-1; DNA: TGTGCCAGCAGCTTGGGGCGGAGAAGCTCCTACAATGAGCAGTTCTTC; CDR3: CASSLGRRSSYNEQFF
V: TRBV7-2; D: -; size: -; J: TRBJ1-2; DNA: TGTGCCAGCAGCTTAGATACGGCGGTAAACTATGGCTACACCTTC; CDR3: CASSLDTAVNYGYTF
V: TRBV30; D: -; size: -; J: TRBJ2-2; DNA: TGTGCCTGGAACAGATTGGGGGAGCTGTTTTTT; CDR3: CAWNRLGELFF
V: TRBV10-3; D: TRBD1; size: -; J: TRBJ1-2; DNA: TGTGCCATGGGTGGGGAAAGGGGGCGCGGTAGTATCTATGGCTACACCTTC; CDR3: CAMGGERGRGSIYGYTF
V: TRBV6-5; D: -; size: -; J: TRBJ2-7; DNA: TGTGCCAGCAGTCCGGGGACACCCTACGAGCAGTACTTC; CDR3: CASSPGTPYEQYF
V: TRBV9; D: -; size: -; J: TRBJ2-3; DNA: TGTGCCAGCAGCGTAGGCGGCGGGGGCACAGATACGCAGTATTTT; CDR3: CASSVGGGGTDTQYF
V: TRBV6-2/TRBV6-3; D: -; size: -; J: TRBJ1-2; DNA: TGTGCCAGCAGTTTCCCGAGCAGGCCACCCTATGGCTACACCTTC; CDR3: CASSFPSRPPYGYTF
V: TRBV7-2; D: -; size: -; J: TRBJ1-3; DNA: TGTGCCAGCAGCTTAGGGGCCGGAAACTCTGGAAACACCATATATTTT; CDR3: CASSLGAGNSGNTIYF
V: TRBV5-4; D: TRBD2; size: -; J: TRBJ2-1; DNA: TGTGCCAGCAGCCATGGGACTAGCGGGAGGGCCATGCAGTTCTTC; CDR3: CASSHGTSGRAMQFF
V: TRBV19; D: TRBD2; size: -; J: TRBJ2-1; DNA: TGTGCCAGTAGTTCCCTAGCGGGAAACAATGAGCAGTTCTTC; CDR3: CASSSLAGNNEQFF
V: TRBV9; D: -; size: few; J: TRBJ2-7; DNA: TGTGCCAGCAGCGAAGGGGGGACAGTATCCTACGAGCAGTACTTC; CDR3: CASSEGGTVSYEQYF
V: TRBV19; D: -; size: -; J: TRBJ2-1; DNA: TGTGCCAGTAGTAGGCCGCAGGAAGTTTACAATGAGCAGTTCTTC; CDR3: CASSRPQEVYNEQFF
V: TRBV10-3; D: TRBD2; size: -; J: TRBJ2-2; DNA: TGTGCCATCAGCCTCAGCGGTCTCGGGGGGGACACCGGGGAGCTGTTTTTT; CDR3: CAISLSGLGGDTGELFF
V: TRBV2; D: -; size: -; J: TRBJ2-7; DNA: TGTGCCGGCGCTTGGGACAAAAACTACGAGCAGTACTTC; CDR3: CAGAWDKNYEQYF
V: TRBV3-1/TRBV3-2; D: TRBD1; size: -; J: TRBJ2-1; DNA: TGTGCCAGCTCCCCGACAGGGGGCCCCTACAATGAGCAGTTCTTC; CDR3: CASSPTGGPYNEQFF
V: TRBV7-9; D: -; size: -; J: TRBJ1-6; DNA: TGTGCCAGCAGCTCTACCGGAGGAGCGAGCAGTTCACCCCTCCACTTT; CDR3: CASSSTGGASSSPLHF
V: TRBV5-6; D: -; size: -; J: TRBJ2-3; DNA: TGTGCCAGCAGCTATACCTCGGGGTTCACAGATACGCAGTATTTT; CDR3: CASSYTSGFTDTQYF
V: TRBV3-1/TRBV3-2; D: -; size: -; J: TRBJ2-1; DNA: TGTGCCAGCAGCCAGCCGCTGGGCGGGGGCCATGAGCAGTTCTTC; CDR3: CASSQPLGGGHEQFF
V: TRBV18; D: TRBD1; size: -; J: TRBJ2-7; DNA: TGTGCCAGCTCAGAAGGACAGGGTCTGTACGAGCAGTACTTC; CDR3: CASSEGQGLYEQYF
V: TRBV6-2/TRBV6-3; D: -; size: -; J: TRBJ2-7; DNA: TGTGCCAGCAGTTCTACGACAGGTTTGGCCGAGCAGTACTTC; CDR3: CASSSTTGLAEQYF
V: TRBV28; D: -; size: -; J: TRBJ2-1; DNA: TGTGCCAGCAGTTTGTTAACGGGCTCCTACAATGAGCAGTTCTTC; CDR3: CASSLLTGSYNEQFF
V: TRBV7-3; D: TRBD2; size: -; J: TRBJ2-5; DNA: TGTGCCAGCAGCTTAGGACTAGGGTATGAGACCCAGTACTTC; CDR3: CASSLGLGYETQYF
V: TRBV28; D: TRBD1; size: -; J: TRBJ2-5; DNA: TGTGCCAGCAGTCCCCCCCAGGGGGCTTGGGAGACCCAGTACTTC; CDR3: CASSPPQGAWETQYF
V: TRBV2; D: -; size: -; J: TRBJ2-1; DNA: TGTGCCAGCAGTGTAAGTCTAGGCAATGAGCAGTTCTTC; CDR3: CASSVSLGNEQFF
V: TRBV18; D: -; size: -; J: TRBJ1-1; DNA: TGTGCCAGCTCACCATTAACAGGACAGATGAACACTGAAGCTTTCTTT; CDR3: CASSPLTGQMNTEAFF
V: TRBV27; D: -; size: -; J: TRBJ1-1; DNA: TGTGCCAGCAGTCCTACAGGGAGAGGAGCTTTCTTT; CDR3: CASSPTGRGAFF
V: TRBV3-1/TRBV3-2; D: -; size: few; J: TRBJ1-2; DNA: TGTGCCAGCAGCCAAGACGGGATTAACTATGGCTACACCTTC; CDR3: CASSQDGINYGYTF
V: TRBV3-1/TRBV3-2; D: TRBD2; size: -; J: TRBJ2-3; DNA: TGTGCCAGCAGCCGTAGCGGGGAAAGCACAGATACGCAGTATTTT; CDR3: CASSRSGESTDTQYF
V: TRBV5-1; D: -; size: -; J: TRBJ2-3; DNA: TGCGCCAGCAGCTTGACAGACACCACAGATACGCAGTATTTT; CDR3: CASSLTDTTDTQYF
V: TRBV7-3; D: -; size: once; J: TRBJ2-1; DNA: TGTGCCAGCAGCTTATTGCAGGGCTCCCATGAGCAGTTCTTC; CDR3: CASSLLQGSHEQFF
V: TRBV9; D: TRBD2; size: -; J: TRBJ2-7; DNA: TGTGCCAGCAGCCTGCAAGCGGGGGTCGGCTACGAGCAGTACTTC; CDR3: CASSLQAGVGYEQYF
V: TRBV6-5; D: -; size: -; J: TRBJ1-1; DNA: TGTGCCAGCTTTACAGGGAGAACTGAAGCTTTCTTT; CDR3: CASFTGRTEAFF
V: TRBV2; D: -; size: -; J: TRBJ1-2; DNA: TGTGCCAGCAGCCGCAGCTATGGCTACACCTTC; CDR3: CASSRSYGYTF